Shown below are 11 T cell receptor beta chains from a single sample sequenced in a study of OX40 agonist ivuxolimab in advanced cancers. Some clones are missing from TCRdb's copy, which holds only in-frame ones; the method was immunoSEQ multiplex PCR. This table has approximately 82,000 clones, roughly 85% appearing once. Sequenced here: CD4+ or CD8+ T cells sorted from blood, sampled in a trial of the OX40 agonist ivuxolimab. The receptors were sampled from an adult with an advanced solid tumor such as melanoma, head and neck, liver or kidney cancer.

This clone was seen once. The gene calls are TRBV5-1 and TRBJ1-1; D is ambiguous. The V end was cut by 0 bases, the J end by 1 base, with 4 bases between. Germline V gives CDR1 SGHRS, CDR2 YFSETQ. The CDR3 is 13 residues long. CDR3 amino acids: CASSLDPNTEAFF. CDR3 coding DNA: TGCGCCAGCAGCTTGGACCCGAACACTGAAGCTTTCTTT.

The chain recombines TRBV19 with TRBJ1-3; D unresolved. The CDR3 extends over 14 amino acids. V lost 5 bases and J 4 bases, leaving 12 bases between the germline ends. CDR1 and CDR2 from the germline V gene are LNHDA and SQIVND (reference sequence). CDR3 DNA sequence: TGTGCCAGTAGTTCCTTGACGGGAGGAAACACCATATATTTT. It specifies CASSSLTGGNTIYF.

This chain joins TRBV19 and TRBJ1-2, with 8 bases matching TRBD1. The CDR3 spans 15 residues. The V gene's germline CDR1 is LNHDA and CDR2 SQIVND (reference sequence). V shed 5 bases, J shed 2 bases, and the junction held 7 bases outside the gene matches. In DNA form, the CDR3 reads TGTGCCAGTAGTGCGACAGGGGCGAGAAACTATGGCTACACCTTC. Protein sequence: CASSATGARNYGYTF.

The chain couples TRBV6-5 to TRBJ1-1; the D gene is possibly TRBD1 (6 bases). The CDR3 has 15 amino acids. The ends were cut back, 0 bases at V and 9 bases at J, with 17 bases in the middle. CDR1 is MNHEY, CDR2 SVGAGI, per germline. CDR3 loop: CASSYSGQGNSQAFF. DNA for the CDR3: TGTGCCAGCAGTTACTCCGGCCAGGGGAACTCCCAAGCTTTCTTT.

The J gene is TRBJ2-3, the V gene TRBV7-9, with D unresolved. The germline CDR1 and CDR2 sequences are SEHNR and FQNEAQ (reference sequence). There are 14 residues in the CDR3. The V end lost 6 bases, the J end lost 2 bases, and 12 bases lay between the germline ends. Written as DNA, the CDR3 is TGTGCCAGCAGTTTAACGACATCCACAGATACGCAGTATTTT. This encodes CASSLTTSTDTQYF.

This clone was observed a few times. V is TRBV7-8 and J is TRBJ2-7; 10 nucleotides agree with TRBD2. The V segment lost 4 bases and the J segment 2 bases; nucleotides outside the gene matches: 5. This CDR3 spans 15 amino acids. Per the germline V gene, CDR1 is SGHVS and CDR2 is FQNEAQ. This CDR3 is CASSWSGRGTYEQYF. In DNA form, the CDR3 reads TGTGCCAGCAGCTGGAGCGGGAGGGGGACCTACGAGCAGTACTTC.

This clone was seen just once. For the CDR3, the DNA is TGTGCCAGCAGCCCTTACTCAGGTTCTGAAGCTTTCTTT. Translating it yields CASSPYSGSEAFF. V usage is TRBV11-2 and J usage is TRBJ1-1; D ambiguous. Germline V lookup: CDR1 SGHAT, CDR2 FQNNGV. V gave up 5 bases and J gave up 6 bases, with 13 bases separating them. The CDR3 is 13 amino acids.

The V and J genes are TRBV9 and TRBJ1-2; TRBD1 matches 7 bases. Germline V gives CDR1 SGDLS, CDR2 YYNGEE. This CDR3 spans 14 amino acids. V gave up 0 bases and J gave up 6 bases; unmatched junction bases: 5. In nucleotides, the CDR3 is TGTGCCAGCAGCGTAGGTCGGGGACAGAATGGCTACACCTTC. Amino acids: CASSVGRGQNGYTF.

V is TRBV28 and J is TRBJ1-5, with 8 bases lining up with TRBD1. CDR1 and CDR2 (germline): MDHEN, SYDVKM. The V segment lost 7 bases and the J segment 11 bases; nucleotides outside the gene matches: 16. This CDR3 is built from 15 residues. CDR3 in amino acids: CASNQAGTGAFSQHF. CDR3 sequence (DNA): TGTGCCAGCAATCAGGCCGGGACAGGCGCCTTTTCCCAGCATTTT.

This chain connects TRBV6-1 to TRBJ1-1; no clear D gene. In germline, CDR1 is MNHNS, CDR2 SASEGT. Trimming left V 1 base short and J 1 base short, with 4 bases between. CDR3 length: 13 residues. CDR3 sequence: CASSEDTNTEAFF. The CDR3 nucleotides read TGTGCCAGCAGTGAAGACACGAACACTGAAGCTTTCTTT.

This clone occurred a few times. The chain is built from TRBV5-1 and TRBJ2-1; 10 bases align to TRBD2. CDR3 length: 19 residues. Losses at the gene ends were 1 base for V and 1 base for J; bases not matched to a gene: 11. In germline, CDR1 is SGHRS, CDR2 YFSETQ. CDR3 residues: CASSLKVTSSGSSYNEQFF. In nucleotides, the CDR3 is TGCGCCAGCAGCTTGAAGGTAACGTCTAGCGGGAGTTCCTACAATGAGCAGTTCTTC.